The clone carrying this T cell receptor (beta chain) was detected once. What it binds is unknown. The data were taken from a study of identifying expanded T cells in peripheral blood. Study-wide points: Clone count variance between approximately two-week samples rose with total template count. Over two and four weeks, about 15 and 19 clones changed, versus around 1.3 between replicates.

Collection occurred without any documented infections or immune events in donors. The V and J ends lost 7 bases and 1 base respectively, with 8 bases between them. The CDR3 is 13 amino acids. The germline CDR1 and CDR2 sequences are LNHNV and YYDKDF (reference sequence). TCRdb's table, derived via immunoSEQ multiplex PCR, lists solely in-frame clones and lacks some. Of about 120,000 clones in the sample, 84% were seen once. The clonotype originates from a person aged 18-70 years in good health. The sequenced sample consisted of blood. The rearrangement joins TRBV15 to TRBJ2-1; D is unresolved. CDR3 residues: CATKEGSYNEQFF. The CDR3 DNA is TGTGCCACCAAGGAAGGATCCTACAATGAGCAGTTCTTC. Based on the CDR3 plus reference TRBV15 and TRBJ2-1, the full variable domain is DAMVIQNPRYQVTQFGKPVTLSCSQTLNHNVMYWYQQKSSQAPKLLFHYYDKDFNNEADTPDNFQSRRPNTSFCFLDIRSPGLGDTAMYLCATKEGSYNEQFFGPGTRLTVL.